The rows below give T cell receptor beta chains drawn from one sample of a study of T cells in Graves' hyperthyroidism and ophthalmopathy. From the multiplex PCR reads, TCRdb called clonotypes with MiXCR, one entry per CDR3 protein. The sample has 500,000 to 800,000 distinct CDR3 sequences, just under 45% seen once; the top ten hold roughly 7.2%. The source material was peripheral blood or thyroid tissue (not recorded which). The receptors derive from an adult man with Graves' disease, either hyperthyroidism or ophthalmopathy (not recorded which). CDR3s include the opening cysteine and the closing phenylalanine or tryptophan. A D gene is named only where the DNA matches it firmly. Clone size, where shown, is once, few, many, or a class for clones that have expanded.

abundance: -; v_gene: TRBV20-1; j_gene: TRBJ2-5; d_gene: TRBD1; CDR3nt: TGCAGTGCTCTTCCCGGGACAGCAACGGTAGAGACCCAGTACTTC; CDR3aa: CSALPGTATVETQYF
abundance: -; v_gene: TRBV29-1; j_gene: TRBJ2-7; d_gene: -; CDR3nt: TGCAGCGTTCCAGCGGGTCAATCCTACGAGCAGTACTTC; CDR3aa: CSVPAGQSYEQYF
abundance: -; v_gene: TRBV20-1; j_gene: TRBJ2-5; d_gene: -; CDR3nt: TGCGGGGGGGCTGAGACCCAGTACTTC; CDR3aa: CGGAETQYF
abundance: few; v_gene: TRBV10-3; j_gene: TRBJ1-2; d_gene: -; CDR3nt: TGTGCCATCAGTGAATCGACAGAAAACTATGGCTACACCTTC; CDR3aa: CAISESTENYGYTF
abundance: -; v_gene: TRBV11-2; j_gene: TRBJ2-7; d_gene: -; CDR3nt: TGTGCCAGCACCTTGGCGCAATACGAGCAGTACTTC; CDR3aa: CASTLAQYEQYF
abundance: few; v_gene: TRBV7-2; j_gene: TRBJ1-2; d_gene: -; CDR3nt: TGTGCCAGCAGCTTACTTGACAGGAACTATGGCTACACCTTC; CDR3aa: CASSLLDRNYGYTF
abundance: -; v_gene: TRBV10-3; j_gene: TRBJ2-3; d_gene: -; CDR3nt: TGTGCCATCATGGGCAGCACAGATACGCAGTATTTT; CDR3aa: CAIMGSTDTQYF
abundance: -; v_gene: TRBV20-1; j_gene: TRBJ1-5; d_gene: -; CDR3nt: TGCAGTGCTACGGGCGGGACACAAAATCAGCCCCAGCATTTT; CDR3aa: CSATGGTQNQPQHF
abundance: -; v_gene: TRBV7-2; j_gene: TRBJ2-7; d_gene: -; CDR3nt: TGTGCCAGCAGTGAACATGAGACCTACTACGAGCAGTACTTC; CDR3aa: CASSEHETYYEQYF
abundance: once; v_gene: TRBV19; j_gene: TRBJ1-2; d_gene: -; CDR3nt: TGTGCCAGTACCGAACAGGAGTTCAATGGCTACACCTTC; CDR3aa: CASTEQEFNGYTF
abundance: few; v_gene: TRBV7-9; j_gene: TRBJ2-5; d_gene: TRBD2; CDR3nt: TGTGCCAGCAGCCGACTAGCGGGATTTGAAGAGACCCAGTACTTC; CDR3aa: CASSRLAGFEETQYF
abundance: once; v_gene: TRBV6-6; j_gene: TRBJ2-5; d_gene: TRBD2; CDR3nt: TGTGCCAGCAGTCCTCCATCCGGACTAGCGGGAGTGCGGCAAGAGACCCAGTACTTC; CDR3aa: CASSPPSGLAGVRQETQYF
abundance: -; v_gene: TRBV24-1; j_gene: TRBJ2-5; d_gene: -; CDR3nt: TGTGCTACCCCCCTCTTAGGAGAAGAGACCCAGTACTTC; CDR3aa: CATPLLGEETQYF
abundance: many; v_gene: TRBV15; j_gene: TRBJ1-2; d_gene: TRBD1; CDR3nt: TGTGCCACCAGTAGGACAGGGGGGGACTATGGCTACACCTTC; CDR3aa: CATSRTGGDYGYTF
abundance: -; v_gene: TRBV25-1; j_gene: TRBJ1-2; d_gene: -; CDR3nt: TGCGCCAGCAGCCCAAAAGAAAGACAAGGGGGTCACGGCTACACCTTC; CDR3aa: CASSPKERQGGHGYTF
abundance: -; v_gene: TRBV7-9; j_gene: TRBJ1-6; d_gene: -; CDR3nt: TGTGTCAGCAGCCAAGATGAACATAGGGGTTCACCCCTCCACTTT; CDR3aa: CVSSQDEHRGSPLHF
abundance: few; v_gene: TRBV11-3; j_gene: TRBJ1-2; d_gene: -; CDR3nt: TGTGCCAGCGGGACCTCCTATGGCTACACCTTC; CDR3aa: CASGTSYGYTF
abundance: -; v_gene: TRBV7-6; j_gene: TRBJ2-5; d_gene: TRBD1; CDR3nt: TGTGCCAGCAGCGACGGGACAGGGGAGACCCAGTACTTC; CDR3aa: CASSDGTGETQYF
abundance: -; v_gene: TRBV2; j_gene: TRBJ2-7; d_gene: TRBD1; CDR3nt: TGTGCCAGCAGTTACTCAGGGGACAGCTCCTACGAGCAGTACTTC; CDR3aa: CASSYSGDSSYEQYF
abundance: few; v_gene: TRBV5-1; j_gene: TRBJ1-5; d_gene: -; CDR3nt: TGCGCCAGCAGCTTGAACACAGGGAGTGGGCAGCCCCAGCATTTT; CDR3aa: CASSLNTGSGQPQHF
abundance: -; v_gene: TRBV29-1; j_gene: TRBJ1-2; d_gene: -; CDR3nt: TGCAGCGTTCCCTTTGGGACACCGATCTATGGCTACACCACCTTC; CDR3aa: CSVPFGTPIYGYTTF
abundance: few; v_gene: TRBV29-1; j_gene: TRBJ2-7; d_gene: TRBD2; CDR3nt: TGCAGCGTTTGGGGACTAGCGGGAGTTTACGAGCAGTACTTC; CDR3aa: CSVWGLAGVYEQYF
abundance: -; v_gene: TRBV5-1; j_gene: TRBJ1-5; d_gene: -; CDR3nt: TGCGCCGGCAGCCGTACGGATGGGAGTTGGGACCTCAATCAGCCCCAGCATTTT; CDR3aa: CAGSRTDGSWDLNQPQHF
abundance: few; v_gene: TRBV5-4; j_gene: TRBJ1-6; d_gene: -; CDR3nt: TGTGCCAGCAGACCCGCCCCGGGAAGGGATAATTCACCCCTCCACTTT; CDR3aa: CASRPAPGRDNSPLHF
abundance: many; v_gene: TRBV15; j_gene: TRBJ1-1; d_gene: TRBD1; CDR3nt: TGTGCCACCAGCAGAGGTGACAGGGGCGAGACTGAAGCTTTCTTT; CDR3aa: CATSRGDRGETEAFF
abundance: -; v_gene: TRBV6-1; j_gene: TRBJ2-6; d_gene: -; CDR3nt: TGTGCCAGCAGTGACAACTCTGGGGCCAACGTCCTGACTTTC; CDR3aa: CASSDNSGANVLTF
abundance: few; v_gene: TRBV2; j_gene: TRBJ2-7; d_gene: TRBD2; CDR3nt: TGTGCCAGCAGTGACAAGGTACTAGCGGCCCACTACGAGCAGTACTTC; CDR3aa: CASSDKVLAAHYEQYF
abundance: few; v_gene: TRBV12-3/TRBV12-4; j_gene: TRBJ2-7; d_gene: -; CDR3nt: TGTGCCAGCAGTGGAATGCGGACTGGGAACTACGAGCAGTACTTC; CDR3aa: CASSGMRTGNYEQYF
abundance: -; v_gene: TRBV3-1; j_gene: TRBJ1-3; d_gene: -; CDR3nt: TGTGCCAGCAGGCTAGGGGCTGAGGACACCATATATTTT; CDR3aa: CASRLGAEDTIYF
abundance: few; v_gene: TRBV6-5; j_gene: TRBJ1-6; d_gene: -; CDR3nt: TGTGCCAGTCAGGGGTTACAGGGAATCGGCGGTTCACCCCTCCACTTT; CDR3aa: CASQGLQGIGGSPLHF
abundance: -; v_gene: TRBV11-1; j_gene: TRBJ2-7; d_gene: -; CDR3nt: TGTGCCAGCAGCCACACACAGGGAAGATACGAGCAGTACTTC; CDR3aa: CASSHTQGRYEQYF
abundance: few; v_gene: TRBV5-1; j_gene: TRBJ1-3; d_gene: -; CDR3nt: TGTGCCAGCAGCTTGGGGCAGGGTGCAGGAAACACCATATATTTT; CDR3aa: CASSLGQGAGNTIYF
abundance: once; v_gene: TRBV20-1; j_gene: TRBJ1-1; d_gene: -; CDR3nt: TGCAGTAGCAACGGGCCAGGGGAGACTGAAGCTTTCTTT; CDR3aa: CSSNGPGETEAFF
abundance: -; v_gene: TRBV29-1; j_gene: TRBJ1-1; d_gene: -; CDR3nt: TGCAGCGTCTCAACTCCAAAGAACACTGAAGCTTTCTTT; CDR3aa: CSVSTPKNTEAFF
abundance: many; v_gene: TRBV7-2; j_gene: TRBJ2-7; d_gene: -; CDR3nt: TGTGCCAGCAGTGGAGGGGTCGAGCAGTACTTC; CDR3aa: CASSGGVEQYF
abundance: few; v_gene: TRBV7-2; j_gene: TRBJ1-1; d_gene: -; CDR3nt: TGTGCCAGCAGCCTGATCCCAAAGGAAGAAGCTTTCTTT; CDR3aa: CASSLIPKEEAFF
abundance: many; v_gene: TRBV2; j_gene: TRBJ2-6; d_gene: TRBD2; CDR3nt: TGTGCCAGCTCTAGCGGGCGCTCCCCTGGGGCCAACGTCCTGACTTTC; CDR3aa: CASSSGRSPGANVLTF
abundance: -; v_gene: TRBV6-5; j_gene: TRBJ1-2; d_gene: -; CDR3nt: TGTGCCAGCAGCTTAGTAAGGGCAGGGCGGAACTATGGCTACACCTTC; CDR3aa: CASSLVRAGRNYGYTF
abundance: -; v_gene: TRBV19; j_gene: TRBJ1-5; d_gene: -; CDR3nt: TGTGCCAGTAGTAAGGGGGAACAGCCCCAGCATTTT; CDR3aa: CASSKGEQPQHF
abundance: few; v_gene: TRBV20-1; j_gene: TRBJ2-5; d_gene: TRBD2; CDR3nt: TGCAGTGCTCCGGGGCCGTCTAGCGGGTACCAAGAGACCCAGTACTTC; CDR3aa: CSAPGPSSGYQETQYF
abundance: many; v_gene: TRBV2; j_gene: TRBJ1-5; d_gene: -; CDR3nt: TGTGCCAGCAGGGGCAACAGACTAGGCAATCAGCCCCAGCATTTT; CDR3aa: CASRGNRLGNQPQHF
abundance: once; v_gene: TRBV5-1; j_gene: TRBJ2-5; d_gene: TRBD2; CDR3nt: TGCGCCAGCAGCTTGGCCGGTTGGCTAGCGGGGTTCGTAGAGACCCAGTACTTC; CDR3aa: CASSLAGWLAGFVETQYF
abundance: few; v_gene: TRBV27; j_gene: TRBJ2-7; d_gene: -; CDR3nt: TGTGCCAGCAGGGACAGCAACTACGAGCAGTACTTC; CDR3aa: CASRDSNYEQYF
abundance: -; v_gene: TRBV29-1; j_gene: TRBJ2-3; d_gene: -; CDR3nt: TGCAGCGTTGAGGACCGGAGGCAGTCAGATACGCAGTATTTT; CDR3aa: CSVEDRRQSDTQYF
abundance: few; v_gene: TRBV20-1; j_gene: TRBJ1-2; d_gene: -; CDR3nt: TGCAGTGCTAATCAGGGAGACGGCTACACCTTC; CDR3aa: CSANQGDGYTF
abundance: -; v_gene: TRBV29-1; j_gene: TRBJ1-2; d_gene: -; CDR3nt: TGCAGCGTTGAAGGGCAGGGGAACAACTATGGCTACACCTTC; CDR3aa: CSVEGQGNNYGYTF
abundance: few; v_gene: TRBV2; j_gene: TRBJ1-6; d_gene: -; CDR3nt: TGTGCCAGCAGACTGGAGAGCTCCTATAATTCACCCCTCCACTTT; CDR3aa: CASRLESSYNSPLHF
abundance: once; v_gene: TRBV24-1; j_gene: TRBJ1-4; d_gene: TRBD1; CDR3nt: TGTGCCACCAGTGCTAGGGAAAGGAAGGGGGCTGGTGAAAAACTGTTTTTT; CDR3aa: CATSARERKGAGEKLFF
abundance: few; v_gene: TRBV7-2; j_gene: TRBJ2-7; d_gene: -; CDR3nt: TGTGCCAGCAGCCCGGGACTCACCCCCTCGGAGCAGTACTTC; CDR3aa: CASSPGLTPSEQYF
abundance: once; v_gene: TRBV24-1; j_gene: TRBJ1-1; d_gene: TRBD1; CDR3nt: TGTGCCACCAGTGCTCGGCCCGGACAGGGCAACACTGAAGCTTTCTTT; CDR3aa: CATSARPGQGNTEAFF
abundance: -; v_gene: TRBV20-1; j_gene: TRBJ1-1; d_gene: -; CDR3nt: TGCAGTGCTAGCCCGGGGAGAGGTTACACTGAAGCTTTCTTT; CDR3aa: CSASPGRGYTEAFF
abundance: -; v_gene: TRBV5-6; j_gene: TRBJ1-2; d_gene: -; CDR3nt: TGTGCCAGCAGCTTGGCGCGGCAGGAACTCAACTATGGCTACACCTTC; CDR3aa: CASSLARQELNYGYTF